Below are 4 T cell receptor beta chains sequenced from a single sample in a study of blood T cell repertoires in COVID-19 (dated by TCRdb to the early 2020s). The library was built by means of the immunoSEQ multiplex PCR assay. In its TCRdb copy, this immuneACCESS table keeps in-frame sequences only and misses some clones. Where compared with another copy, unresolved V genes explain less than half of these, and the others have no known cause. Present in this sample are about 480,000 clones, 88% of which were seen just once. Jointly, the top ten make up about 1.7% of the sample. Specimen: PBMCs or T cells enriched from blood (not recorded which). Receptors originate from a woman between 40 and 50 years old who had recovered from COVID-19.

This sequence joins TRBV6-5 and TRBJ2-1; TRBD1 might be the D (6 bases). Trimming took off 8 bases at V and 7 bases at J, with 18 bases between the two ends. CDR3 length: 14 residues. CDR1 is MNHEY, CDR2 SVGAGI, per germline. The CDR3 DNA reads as TGTGCCAGCTTTGTTCTGGGGGCCGCGAATGAGCAGTTCTTC. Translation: CASFVLGAANEQFF.

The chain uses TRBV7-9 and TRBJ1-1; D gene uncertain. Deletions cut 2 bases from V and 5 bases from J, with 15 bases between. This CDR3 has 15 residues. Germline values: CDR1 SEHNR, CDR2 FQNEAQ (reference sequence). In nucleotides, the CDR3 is TGTGCCAGCAGCTTAATGACCACAGTAGGAACTGAAGCTTTCTTT. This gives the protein CASSLMTTVGTEAFF.

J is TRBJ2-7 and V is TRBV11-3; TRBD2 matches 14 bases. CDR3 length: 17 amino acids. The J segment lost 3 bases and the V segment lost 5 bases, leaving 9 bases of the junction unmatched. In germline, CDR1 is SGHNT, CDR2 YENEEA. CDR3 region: CASSQGTSGRRIYEQYF. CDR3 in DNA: TGTGCCAGCAGCCAGGGGACTAGCGGGAGAAGGATCTACGAGCAGTACTTC.

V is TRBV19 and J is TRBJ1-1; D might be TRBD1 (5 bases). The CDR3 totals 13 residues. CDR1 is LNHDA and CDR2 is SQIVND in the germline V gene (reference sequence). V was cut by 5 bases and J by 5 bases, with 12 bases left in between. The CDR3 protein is CASSQAGGTEAFF. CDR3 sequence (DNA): TGTGCCAGTAGTCAGGCCGGGGGGACTGAAGCTTTCTTT. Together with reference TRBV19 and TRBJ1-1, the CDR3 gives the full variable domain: DGGITQSPKYLFRKEGQNVTLSCEQNLNHDAMYWYRQDPGQGLRLIYYSQIVNDFQKGDIAEGYSVSREKKESFPLTVTSAQKNPTAFYLCASSQAGGTEAFFGQGTRLTVV.